A selection of T cell receptor beta chains follows, all from one sample in a study of T cell repertoires in cytomegalovirus infection. Their recognized antigens are unknown. TCRdb re-called the reads through MiXCR, storing one row per CDR3 protein. The sample includes approximately 1,000,000 distinct CDR3 sequences, 31% of them seen just once. The sequenced sample was cultured CD8+ T cells from PBMCs, obtained from culture after CMV antigen stimulation. Every receptor here comes from a human donor in good health (CMV status not recorded). Some clones in this sample may be carry-over from other donors' samples. Both conserved end residues are part of each CDR3. D genes are given only for firm matches. Clone size is given for some rows only: seen once, a few or many times, or a class if the clone is expanded.

size: many; D: NA; V: TRBV7-2; J: TRBJ1-1; DNA: TGTGCCAGCAGCGATCCAGGGTTAGGTAACACTGAAGCTTTCTTT; CDR3: CASSDPGLGNTEAFF
size: NA; D: NA; V: TRBV28; J: TRBJ2-3; DNA: TGTGCCAGCACCTTGCGGGATCGAATAACAGATACGCAGTATTTT; CDR3: CASTLRDRITDTQYF
size: NA; D: TRBD1; V: TRBV14; J: TRBJ1-1; DNA: TGTGCCAGCAGCCAAGCTCTGCCGGGACAGGGTGACACTGAAGCTTTCTTT; CDR3: CASSQALPGQGDTEAFF
size: few; D: NA; V: TRBV14; J: TRBJ2-1; DNA: TGTGCCAGCAGCCCGGGGGCCGATCCCTACAATGAGCAGTTCTTC; CDR3: CASSPGADPYNEQFF
size: NA; D: NA; V: TRBV28; J: TRBJ2-1; DNA: TGTGCCAGCAGCCGCCGCCGGAGCTCCTACAATGAGCAGTTCTTC; CDR3: CASSRRRSSYNEQFF
size: few; D: NA; V: TRBV4-1; J: TRBJ2-1; DNA: TGCGCCAGCAGCCAAGGGCCCGGGACCAACAATGAGCAGTTCTTC; CDR3: CASSQGPGTNNEQFF
size: NA; D: NA; V: TRBV19; J: TRBJ2-1; DNA: TGTGCCAGTAGTATTTATGACAATGAGCAGTTCTTC; CDR3: CASSIYDNEQFF
size: few; D: TRBD2; V: TRBV10-3; J: TRBJ2-1; DNA: TGTGCCATCAGTGAGGCGCCCGGGGGGGCCCTCTACAATGAGCAGTTCTTC; CDR3: CAISEAPGGALYNEQFF
size: NA; D: TRBD2; V: TRBV7-2; J: TRBJ2-3; DNA: TGTGCCAGCAGCGCGACTAGCGGGCTGGGAGATACGCAGTATTTT; CDR3: CASSATSGLGDTQYF
size: NA; D: NA; V: TRBV19; J: TRBJ1-5; DNA: TGTGCCAGTAGAAAACGGGGCAATCAGCCCCAGCATTTT; CDR3: CASRKRGNQPQHF
size: NA; D: NA; V: TRBV19; J: TRBJ1-1; DNA: TGTGCCAGTAGTATGCTCGGGTCCAACACTGAAGCTTTCTTT; CDR3: CASSMLGSNTEAFF
size: NA; D: TRBD1; V: TRBV10-3; J: TRBJ2-1; DNA: TGTGCCATCAGTGGACAGGGGGGATTAGAAAATGAGCAGTTCTTC; CDR3: CAISGQGGLENEQFF
size: many; D: NA; V: TRBV7-9; J: TRBJ2-7; DNA: TGTGCCAGCAGCTCCCGGGACACCTACGAGCAGTACTTC; CDR3: CASSSRDTYEQYF
size: NA; D: NA; V: TRBV7-3; J: TRBJ1-6; DNA: TGTGCCAGCAATGACCGGGACATCTATAATTCACCCCTCCACTTT; CDR3: CASNDRDIYNSPLHF
size: NA; D: TRBD1; V: TRBV9; J: TRBJ1-2; DNA: TGTGCCAGCAGCCCTCCCCCCCCCAGGGGGTCTGACACCTTC; CDR3: CASSPPPPRGSDTF
size: NA; D: TRBD1; V: TRBV13; J: TRBJ2-1; DNA: TGTGCCAGCAGCAGGACAGGGGGGCTGGATGAGCAGTTCTTC; CDR3: CASSRTGGLDEQFF
size: NA; D: NA; V: TRBV11-3; J: TRBJ2-2; DNA: TGTGCCAGCAGCCATACGCTAGCGCCCGGGGAGCTGTTTTTT; CDR3: CASSHTLAPGELFF
size: few; D: NA; V: TRBV10-3; J: TRBJ2-3; DNA: TGTGCCATCACCCCCACTAAGAGCACAGATACGCAGTATTTT; CDR3: CAITPTKSTDTQYF